The clone carrying this T cell receptor beta chain was counted once. Its antigen is not identified. This entry comes from a study of beta chain features in type 1 diabetes. Study-wide results and limits: Amplification by PCR could prefer shorter templates, with the same effect in patients and controls. Moderate yet significant TCRB CDR3 shortening was seen in Type 1 diabetes patients in all four CD4+ subsets.

Since all of the isolated RNA was reverse transcribed, expressed TCRB transcripts were what got sequenced. Using immunoSEQ multiplex PCR, the repertoire was profiled, and TCRdb retains in-frame clones only, with some absent. The data show 200,000 to 250,000 clones, around 13% seen once. All of the sorted populations showed purity greater than 95%. The germline V gene encodes CDR1 SQVTM and CDR2 ANQGSEA. The CDR3 is made up of 14 amino acids. Trimming at V came to 6 bases and at J to 4 bases, leaving 9 bases not matched to a gene. The clonotype originates from a man aged 25 to 40 with type 1 diabetes. The sample consisted of naive CD4+ T cells from blood. The chain combines TRBV29-1 with TRBJ2-3; 8 positions agree with TRBD1. The CDR3 nucleotides read TGCAGCGTCGGACAGGGCGCAGTGGCAGATACGCAGTATTTT. Amino acids: CSVGQGAVADTQYF.